These 11 T cell receptor beta chains were sequenced from one sample in a study of T cell responses to AZD1222 COVID-19 vaccine. Profiling relied on immunoSEQ multiplex PCR, and the TCRdb table lists in-frame clones only, not all of them. The sample comprises some 110,000 clones, over 90% of which are singletons, and approximately 5% rests with the top ten. This material consisted of peripheral blood, taken on day 0 of AZD1222 vaccination. These receptors all come from an adult in good health.

This clone occurred once. The rearrangement joins TRBV11-2 to TRBJ2-7; D remains unclear. V was pared by 1 base and J by 1 base, with 2 bases between. The germline V gene has CDR1 SGHAT and CDR2 FQNNGV. The CDR3 spans 12 residues. The CDR3 spells CASSLVSYEQYF. CDR3 bases: TGTGCCAGCAGCTTAGTGTCCTACGAGCAGTACTTC.

The V gene is TRBV19, the J gene TRBJ1-4, with D possibly matching TRBD1 (5 bases). Per germline, CDR1 LNHDA and CDR2 SQIVND (reference sequence). Trimming took off 6 bases at V and 8 bases at J, with 22 bases between the two ends. The CDR3 has 16 residues. This CDR3 reads CASSYRVAGDGEKLFF. As DNA, the CDR3 is TGTGCCAGTAGCTATAGGGTCGCGGGGGATGGAGAAAAACTGTTTTTT.

The rearrangement joins TRBV28 to TRBJ1-5, with a weak D call TRBD1 (5 bases). The V and J ends lost 5 bases and 7 bases respectively, with 12 bases between them. Germline loops: CDR1 MDHEN, CDR2 SYDVKM. The CDR3 consists of 13 residues. Here the CDR3 reads CASSGDHGQPQHF. In DNA, the CDR3 is TGTGCCAGCAGTGGGGACCATGGGCAGCCCCAGCATTTT. Combining the CDR3 with reference TRBV28 and TRBJ1-5 gives the whole variable domain DVKVTQSSRYLVKRTGEKVFLECVQDMDHENMFWYRQDPGLGLRLIYFSYDVKMKEKGDIPEGYSVSREKKERFSLILESASTNQTSMYLCASSGDHGQPQHFGDGTRLSIL.

This clone was observed a single time. The V gene is TRBV10-1, the J gene TRBJ2-3; 7 nucleotides match TRBD2. CDR1 is WNHNN and CDR2 is SYGVQD in the germline V gene (reference sequence). The CDR3 has 15 amino acids. The V gene end was trimmed by 5 bases and the J gene end by 5 bases; junction bases not matched to a gene: 10. CDR3 amino acids: CASSPSGAGEDTQYF. The CDR3 DNA follows: TGCGCCAGCAGTCCAAGCGGGGCGGGGGAAGATACGCAGTATTTT.

This clone appeared once. The chain recombines TRBV27 with TRBJ1-5; D not resolved. V was cut by 5 bases and J by 2 bases, with 7 bases left in between. The CDR3 covers 13 residues. CDR1 is MNHEY, CDR2 SMNVEV, per germline (reference sequence). In DNA, the CDR3 is TGTGCCAGCAGTCCGGTGGGCAATCAGCCCCAGCATTTT. It encodes CASSPVGNQPQHF.

The genes are TRBV7-3 and TRBJ2-7; TRBD2 might be the D (5 bases). Germline V gives CDR1 SGHTA, CDR2 FQGTGA. The CDR3 is 14 amino acids. V dropped 5 bases and J dropped 6 bases, with 17 bases sitting between them. DNA for the CDR3: TGTGCCAGCAGCCCGGGAAAGGGTTCGGGCGAGCAGTACTTC. As protein: CASSPGKGSGEQYF. The whole variable domain, filled in from reference TRBV7-3 and TRBJ2-7, reads GAGVSQTPSNKVTEKGKYVELRCDPISGHTALYWYRQSLGQGPEFLIYFQGTGAADDSGLPNDRFFAVRPEGSVSTLKIQRTERGDSAVYLCASSPGKGSGEQYFGPGTRLTVT.

The chain combines TRBV28 with TRBJ2-7; D unresolved. Germline-derived CDR1 and CDR2 are MDHEN and SYDVKM. V was cut by 6 bases and J by 2 bases, with 11 bases left in between. The CDR3 has 13 amino acids. Here the CDR3 reads CASRPGPAYEQYF. The CDR3 nucleotides are TGTGCCAGCAGACCCGGACCGGCCTACGAGCAGTACTTC.

The V and J genes are TRBV11-1 and TRBJ1-2; 7 bases are shared with TRBD1. The CDR3 consists of 16 residues. CDR1 and CDR2 from the germline V gene are SGHAT and FQDESV (reference sequence). V shed 4 bases, J shed 6 bases, and the junction held 14 bases outside the gene matches. CDR3 nucleotides: TGTGCCAGCAGCTCGCCGAGACGGGACAGCGGCGATGGCTACACCTTC. Its protein is CASSSPRRDSGDGYTF.

The CDR3 DNA is TGCGCCAGCAGCTTATGGACGTCAACGCAGGACGGCTACACCTTC. Its protein is CASSLWTSTQDGYTF. The chain uses TRBV5-1 and TRBJ1-2; D is uncertain. V shed 2 bases and J shed 8 bases, with 19 bases lying between them. The CDR3 has 15 residues. CDR1 is SGHRS, CDR2 YFSETQ, per germline.

The chain uses TRBV7-2 and TRBJ1-3; D not certain. Deletions cut 7 bases from V and 0 bases from J, with 16 bases between. Germline lookup yields CDR1 SGHTA and CDR2 FQGNSA. The CDR3 runs to 16 residues. This chain's CDR3 is CASIALVGDSGNTIYF. CDR3 nucleotides: TGTGCCAGCATCGCTCTGGTCGGAGACTCTGGAAACACCATATATTTT. The full variable domain, rest sourced from reference TRBV7-2 and TRBJ1-3, is GAGVSQSPSNKVTEKGKDVELRCDPISGHTALYWYRQSLGQGLEFLIYFQGNSAPDKSGLPSDRFSAERTGGSVSTLTIQRTQQEDSAVYLCASIALVGDSGNTIYFGEGSWLTVV.

The chain carries TRBV10-3 and TRBJ2-7; 10 nucleotides line up with TRBD1. CDR3 length equals 16 residues. V dropped 3 bases and J dropped 3; count of bases not matched to a gene: 8. Germline V gene sequence: CDR1 ENHRY, CDR2 SYGVKD. This CDR3 reads CAISEGSDRGLYEQYF. The CDR3 DNA reads as TGTGCCATCAGTGAAGGGTCAGACAGGGGGCTCTACGAGCAGTACTTC.